This TCR beta chain appears in the sequencing data of a study of STAT5B mutations in CD4+ large granular lymphocyte leukemia. Generated by immunoSEQ multiplex PCR, the TCRdb table keeps only in-frame clones and is missing some. Here the sample spans around 50,000 clones, 80% to 85% being singletons. The germline V gene encodes CDR1 SGHTA and CDR2 FQGTGA. The length of the CDR3 is 16 residues. Trimming at V came to 0 bases and at J to 4 bases, leaving 3 bases not matched to a gene. The chain employs TRBV7-3 and TRBJ2-5; 12 nucleotides align to TRBD2. This receptor was taken from a human donor in good health. Material for sequencing was CD4+ T cells from blood buffy coats. The CDR3 region is CASSLTPSGRGETQYF. The CDR3 DNA sequence: TGTGCCAGCAGCTTAACGCCTAGCGGGAGGGGAGAGACCCAGTACTTC.